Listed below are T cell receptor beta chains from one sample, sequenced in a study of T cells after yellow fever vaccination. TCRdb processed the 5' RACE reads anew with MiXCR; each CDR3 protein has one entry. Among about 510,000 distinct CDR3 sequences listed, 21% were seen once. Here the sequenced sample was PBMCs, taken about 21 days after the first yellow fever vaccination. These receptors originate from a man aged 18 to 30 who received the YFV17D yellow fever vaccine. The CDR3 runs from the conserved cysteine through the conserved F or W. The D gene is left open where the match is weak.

cdr3_aa: CASSLAAGNNYGYTF
v_call: TRBV5-4
d_call: .
j_call: TRBJ1-2

cdr3_aa: CASSLAGSRTEAFF
v_call: TRBV12-3/TRBV12-4
d_call: .
j_call: TRBJ1-1

cdr3_aa: CASSLTGLNNEQFF
v_call: TRBV7-3
d_call: .
j_call: TRBJ2-1

cdr3_aa: CASGTASSTGELFF
v_call: TRBV28
d_call: TRBD1
j_call: TRBJ2-2

cdr3_aa: CASSLTYSSTDTQYF
v_call: TRBV13
d_call: .
j_call: TRBJ2-3

cdr3_aa: CASSLSQENTGELFF
v_call: TRBV6-2/TRBV6-3
d_call: .
j_call: TRBJ2-2

cdr3_aa: CASRLSGLRGGTDTQYF
v_call: TRBV28
d_call: TRBD2
j_call: TRBJ2-3

cdr3_aa: CAVRTVAETQYF
v_call: TRBV2
d_call: .
j_call: TRBJ2-5

cdr3_aa: CASSLNPGETQYF
v_call: TRBV7-3
d_call: .
j_call: TRBJ2-5

cdr3_aa: CASSPGLFHTGELFF
v_call: TRBV5-4
d_call: .
j_call: TRBJ2-2

cdr3_aa: CASGPDYGVETQYF
v_call: TRBV12-3/TRBV12-4
d_call: .
j_call: TRBJ2-5

cdr3_aa: CASSLWTGGFATDTQYF
v_call: TRBV7-2
d_call: TRBD1
j_call: TRBJ2-3

cdr3_aa: CASSYSRTGPYGYTF
v_call: TRBV6-5
d_call: TRBD1
j_call: TRBJ1-2

cdr3_aa: CSARGNRAAGANVLTF
v_call: TRBV20-1
d_call: .
j_call: TRBJ2-6

cdr3_aa: CASSMSPGDEQFF
v_call: TRBV19
d_call: .
j_call: TRBJ2-1

cdr3_aa: CASTKGASWVADTQYF
v_call: TRBV9
d_call: .
j_call: TRBJ2-3

cdr3_aa: CASSLMGSRFYGYTF
v_call: TRBV27
d_call: .
j_call: TRBJ1-2

cdr3_aa: CASSSTSGGVETQYF
v_call: TRBV6-1
d_call: TRBD2
j_call: TRBJ2-5

cdr3_aa: CASSSTRQAGELFF
v_call: TRBV7-2
d_call: .
j_call: TRBJ2-2

cdr3_aa: CSAKDRGPQAFF
v_call: TRBV20-1
d_call: TRBD1
j_call: TRBJ1-1

cdr3_aa: CATSSKGTGDYSGNTIYF
v_call: TRBV15
d_call: TRBD1
j_call: TRBJ1-3

cdr3_aa: CASGTLAGNTGELFF
v_call: TRBV5-1
d_call: TRBD2
j_call: TRBJ2-2

cdr3_aa: CASIMPGSSSYEQYF
v_call: TRBV6-1
d_call: .
j_call: TRBJ2-7

cdr3_aa: CSASRPRETQYF
v_call: TRBV20-1
d_call: .
j_call: TRBJ2-5

cdr3_aa: CASSIGGESQGLNYGYTF
v_call: TRBV19
d_call: .
j_call: TRBJ1-2

cdr3_aa: CASRHGNREGIYGYTF
v_call: TRBV4-1
d_call: .
j_call: TRBJ1-2

cdr3_aa: CSAGGTSGGRAQYF
v_call: TRBV29-1
d_call: TRBD2
j_call: TRBJ2-5